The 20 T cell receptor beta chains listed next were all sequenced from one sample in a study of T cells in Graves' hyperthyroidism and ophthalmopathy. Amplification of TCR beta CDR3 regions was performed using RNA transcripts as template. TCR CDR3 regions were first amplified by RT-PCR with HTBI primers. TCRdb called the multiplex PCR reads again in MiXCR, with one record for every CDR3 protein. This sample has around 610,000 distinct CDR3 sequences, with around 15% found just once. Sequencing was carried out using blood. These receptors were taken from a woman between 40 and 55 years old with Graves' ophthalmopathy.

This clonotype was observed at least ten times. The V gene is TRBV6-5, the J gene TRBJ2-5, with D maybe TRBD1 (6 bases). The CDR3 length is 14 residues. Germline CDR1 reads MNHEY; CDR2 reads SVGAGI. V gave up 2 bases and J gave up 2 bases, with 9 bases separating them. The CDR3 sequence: CASSYGGLQETQYF. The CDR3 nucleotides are TGTGCCAGCAGTTACGGGGGCCTACAAGAGACCCAGTACTTC.

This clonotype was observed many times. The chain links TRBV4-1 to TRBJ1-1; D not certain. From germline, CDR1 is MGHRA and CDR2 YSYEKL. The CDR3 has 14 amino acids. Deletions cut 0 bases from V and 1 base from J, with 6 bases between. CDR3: CASSQEARNTEAFF. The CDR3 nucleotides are TGCGCCAGCAGCCAAGAGGCGAGGAACACTGAAGCTTTCTTT.

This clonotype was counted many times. The CDR3 region has the DNA TGTGCCAGCAGTGACTCGGCGACGGGACAGGGCTACGAGCAGTACTTC. Translating it yields CASSDSATGQGYEQYF. V gene TRBV25-1 combines with J gene TRBJ2-7; 9 positions agree with TRBD1. V lost 3 bases and J lost 3; bases outside the gene matches: 9. Germline CDR1 MGHDK, CDR2 SYGVNS. The length of the CDR3 is 16 residues.

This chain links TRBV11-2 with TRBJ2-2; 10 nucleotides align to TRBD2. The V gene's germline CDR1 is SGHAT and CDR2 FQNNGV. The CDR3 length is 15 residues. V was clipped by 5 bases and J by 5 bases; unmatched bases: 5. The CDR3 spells CASSQAGGHTGELFF. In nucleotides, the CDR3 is TGTGCCAGCAGCCAAGCGGGAGGGCATACCGGGGAGCTGTTTTTT. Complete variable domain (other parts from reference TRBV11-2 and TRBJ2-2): EAGVAQSPRYKIIEKRQSVAFWCNPISGHATLYWYQQILGQGPKLLIQFQNNGVVDDSQLPKDRFSAERLKGVDSTLKIQPAKLEDSAVYLCASSQAGGHTGELFFGEGSRLTVL.

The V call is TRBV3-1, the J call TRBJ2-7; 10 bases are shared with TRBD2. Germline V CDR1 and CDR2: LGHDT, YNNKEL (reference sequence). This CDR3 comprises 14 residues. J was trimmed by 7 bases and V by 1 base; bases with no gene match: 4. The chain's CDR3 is CASSQALAGKEQYF. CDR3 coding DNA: TGTGCCAGCAGCCAAGCACTAGCGGGAAAAGAGCAGTACTTC.

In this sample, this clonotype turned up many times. The CDR3 loop is CASSFGSYYEQYF. CDR3 bases: TGTGCCAGCAGTTTCGGCAGCTACTACGAGCAGTACTTC. The chain is built from TRBV12-3 or TRBV12-4 and TRBJ2-7; D remains unclear. CDR3 length equals 13 residues. Between the trimmed V and J ends, which lost 3 bases and 3 bases, there was a span of 9 bases.

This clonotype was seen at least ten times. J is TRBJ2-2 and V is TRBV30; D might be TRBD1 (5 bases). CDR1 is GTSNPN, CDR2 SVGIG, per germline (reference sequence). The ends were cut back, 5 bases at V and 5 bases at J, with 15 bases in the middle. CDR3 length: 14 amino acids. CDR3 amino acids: CAWQKSRETGELFF. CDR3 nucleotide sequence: TGTGCCTGGCAAAAATCCAGGGAAACCGGGGAGCTGTTTTTT. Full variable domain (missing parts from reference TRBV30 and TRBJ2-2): SQTIHQWPATLVQPVGSPLSLECTVEGTSNPNLYWYRQAAGRGLQLLFYSVGIGQISSEVPQNLSASRPQDRQFILSSKKLLLSDSGFYLCAWQKSRETGELFFGEGSRLTVL.

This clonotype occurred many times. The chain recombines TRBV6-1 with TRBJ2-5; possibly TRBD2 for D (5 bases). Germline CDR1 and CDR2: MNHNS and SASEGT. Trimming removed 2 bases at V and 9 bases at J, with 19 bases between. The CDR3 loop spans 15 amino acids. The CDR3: CASSELSGLNGAQYF. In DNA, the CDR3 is TGTGCCAGCAGTGAATTATCAGGACTTAACGGGGCCCAGTACTTC.

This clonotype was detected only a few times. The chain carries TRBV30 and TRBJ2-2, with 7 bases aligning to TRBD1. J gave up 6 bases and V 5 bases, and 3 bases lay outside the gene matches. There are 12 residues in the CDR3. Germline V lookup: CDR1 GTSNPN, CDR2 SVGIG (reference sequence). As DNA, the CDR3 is TGTGCCTGGGGGACAGTCGCCGGGGAGCTGTTTTTT. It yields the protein CAWGTVAGELFF.

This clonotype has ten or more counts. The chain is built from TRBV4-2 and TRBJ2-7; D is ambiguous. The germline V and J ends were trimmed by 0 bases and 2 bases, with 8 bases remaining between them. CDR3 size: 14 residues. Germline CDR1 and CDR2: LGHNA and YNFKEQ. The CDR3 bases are TGTGCCAGCAGCCAAGATACGGATACCTACGAGCAGTACTTC. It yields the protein CASSQDTDTYEQYF.

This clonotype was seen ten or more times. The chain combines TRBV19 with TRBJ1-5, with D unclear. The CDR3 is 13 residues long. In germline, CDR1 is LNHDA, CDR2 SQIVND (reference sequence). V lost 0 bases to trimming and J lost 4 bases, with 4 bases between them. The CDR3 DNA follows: TGTGCCAGTAGTATAGAACCTAATCAGCCCCAGCATTTT. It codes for CASSIEPNQPQHF.

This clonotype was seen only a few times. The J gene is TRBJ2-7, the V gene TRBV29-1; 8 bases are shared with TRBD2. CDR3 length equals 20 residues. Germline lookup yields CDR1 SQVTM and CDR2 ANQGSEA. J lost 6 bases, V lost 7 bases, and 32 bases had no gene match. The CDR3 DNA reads TGCAGCGCCGTTTTGCCAACCGGGACGACACTTAGCGGGAAAGTGGGCGAGCAGTACTTC. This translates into CSAVLPTGTTLSGKVGEQYF.

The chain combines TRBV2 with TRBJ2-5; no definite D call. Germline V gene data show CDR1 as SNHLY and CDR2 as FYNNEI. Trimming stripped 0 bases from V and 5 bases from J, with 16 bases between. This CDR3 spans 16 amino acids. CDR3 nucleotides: TGTGCCAGCAGTGAAGCTAGGGCAGGACCCAGGGAGACCCAGTACTTC. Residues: CASSEARAGPRETQYF.

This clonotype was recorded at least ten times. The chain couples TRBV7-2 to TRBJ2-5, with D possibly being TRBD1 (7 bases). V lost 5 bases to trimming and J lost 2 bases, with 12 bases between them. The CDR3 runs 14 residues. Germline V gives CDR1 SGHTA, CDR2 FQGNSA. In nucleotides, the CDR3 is TGTGCCAGCAGCCGACAGGGAGGTCAAGAGACCCAGTACTTC. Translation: CASSRQGGQETQYF.

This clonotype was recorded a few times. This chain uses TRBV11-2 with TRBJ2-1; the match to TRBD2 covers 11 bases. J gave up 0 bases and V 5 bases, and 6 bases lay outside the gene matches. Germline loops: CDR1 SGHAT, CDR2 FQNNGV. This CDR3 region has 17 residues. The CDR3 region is CASSLLAGEGSYNEQFF. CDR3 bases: TGTGCCAGCAGCCTACTAGCGGGAGAAGGCTCCTACAATGAGCAGTTCTTC.

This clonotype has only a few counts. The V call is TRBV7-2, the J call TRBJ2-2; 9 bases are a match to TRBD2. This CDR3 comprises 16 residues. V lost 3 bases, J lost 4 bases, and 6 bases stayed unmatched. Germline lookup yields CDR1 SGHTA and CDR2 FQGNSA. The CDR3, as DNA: TGTGCCAGCAGCTTCGCGGGAGGGTTTGTCACCGGGGAGCTGTTTTTT. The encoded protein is CASSFAGGFVTGELFF. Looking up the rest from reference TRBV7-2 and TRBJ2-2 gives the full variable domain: GAGVSQSPSNKVTEKGKDVELRCDPISGHTALYWYRQSLGQGLEFLIYFQGNSAPDKSGLPSDRFSAERTGGSVSTLTIQRTQQEDSAVYLCASSFAGGFVTGELFFGEGSRLTVL.

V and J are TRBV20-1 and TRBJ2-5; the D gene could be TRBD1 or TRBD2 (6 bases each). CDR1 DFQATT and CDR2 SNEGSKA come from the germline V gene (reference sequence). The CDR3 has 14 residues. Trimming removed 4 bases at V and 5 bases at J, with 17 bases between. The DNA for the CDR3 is TGCAGTGCTATTCTTTGGAGGGGGTTGGAGACCCAGTACTTC. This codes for CSAILWRGLETQYF.

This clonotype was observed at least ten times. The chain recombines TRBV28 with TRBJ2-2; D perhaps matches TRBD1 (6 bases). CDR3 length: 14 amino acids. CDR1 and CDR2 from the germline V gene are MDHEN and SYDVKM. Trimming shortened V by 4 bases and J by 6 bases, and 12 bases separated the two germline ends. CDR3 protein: CASSSDTGSGELFF. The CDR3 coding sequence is TGTGCCAGCAGTTCAGACACAGGGTCCGGGGAGCTGTTTTTT.

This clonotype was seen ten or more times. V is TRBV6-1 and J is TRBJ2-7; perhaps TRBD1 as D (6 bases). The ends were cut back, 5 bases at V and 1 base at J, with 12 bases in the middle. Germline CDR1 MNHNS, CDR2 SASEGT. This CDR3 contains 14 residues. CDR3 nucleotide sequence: TGTGCCAGCAGTCAACCGGGACATTCCTACGAGCAGTACTTC. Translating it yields CASSQPGHSYEQYF.

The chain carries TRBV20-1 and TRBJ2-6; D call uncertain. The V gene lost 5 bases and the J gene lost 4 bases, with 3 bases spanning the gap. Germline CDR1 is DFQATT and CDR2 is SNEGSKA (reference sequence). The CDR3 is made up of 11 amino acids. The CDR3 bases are TGCAGTGCTTTAGGGGCCAACGTCCTGACTTTC. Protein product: CSALGANVLTF.